This record concerns one T cell receptor (beta chain) sequence. Its antigen is not identified. The data were produced by immunoSEQ multiplex PCR, yet TCRdb's version contains in-frame clones alone and is incomplete. The data hold about 340,000 clones, with roughly 93% observed a single time. The data derive from a study of brain T cells in children with intractable seizures. This CDR3 is built from 15 residues. CDR1 and CDR2 (germline): MNHEY, SVGAGI. Trimming took 6 bases from V and 7 from J; bases not matched to a gene: 13. General study findings and limits: Viral specificity was inferred only from CDR3 similarity; HCMV serostatus was unknown.

Time point defined: blood from clinic visit 5 months post-surgery; TSC patient then seizure free. Surgery cases with the highest brain T cell transcript signatures were chosen for sequencing. Patients received at least one anti-epileptic drug before surgery. The sequenced sample was peripheral blood, obtained approximately 5 months after surgery. The receptor was derived from a boy younger than two with tuberous sclerosis and intractable seizures. The gene calls are TRBV6-5 and TRBJ2-7, with 9 bases that match TRBD1. The CDR3 is CASSSPPQGAGEQYF. CDR3 DNA sequence: TGTGCCAGCAGCTCACCTCCACAGGGGGCCGGGGAGCAGTACTTC.